The 30 T cell receptor beta chains in this list originate from one sample, sequenced in a study of CD8 T cells in ankylosing spondylitis. TCRdb reprocessed the 5' RACE reads via MiXCR and lists one record per CDR3 protein. The data show 210,000 or so distinct CDR3 sequences, with more than 25% seen just once and about 7% held by the top ten. The sample consisted of blood, either unsorted or a sorted T cell fraction (not recorded which). The source of these receptors is a male donor with ankylosing spondylitis or in good health (not recorded which).

The table lists this clonotype with many counts. J is TRBJ2-3 and V is TRBV11-2; no clear D gene. This CDR3 has 13 residues. Germline CDR1 and CDR2: SGHAT and FQNNGV. V was pared by 1 base and J by 10 bases, with 12 bases between. The CDR3 loop reads CASSLGAQRSQYF. CDR3 nucleotides: TGTGCCAGCAGCTTAGGGGCACAGCGTTCGCAGTATTTT.

This clonotype was seen at least ten times. The chain carries TRBV12-5 and TRBJ1-1; the D is unclear. This CDR3 has 15 residues. V shed 1 base and J shed 3 bases, with 12 bases lying between them. Per the germline V gene, CDR1 is LGHNT and CDR2 is FRNRAP. This CDR3 reads CASGLATSGDTEAFF. In DNA, the CDR3 is TGTGCTAGTGGTTTGGCGACCAGTGGGGACACTGAAGCTTTCTTT.

The V and J genes are TRBV15 and TRBJ2-3, with D possibly called TRBD1 or TRBD2 (5 bases each). The CDR3 covers 16 residues. V was trimmed by 0 bases and J by 4 bases, leaving 14 bases between them. CDR1 is LNHNV and CDR2 is YYDKDF in the germline V gene (reference sequence). This CDR3 reads CATSREKWQGPDTQYF. The CDR3 DNA sequence: TGTGCCACCAGCAGAGAAAAATGGCAGGGACCAGATACGCAGTATTTT.

This clonotype has only a few counts. The gene calls are TRBV20-1 and TRBJ2-7, with 7 bases aligning to TRBD2. Unmatched junction bases numbered 10, after V lost 3 bases and J lost 5 bases. CDR3 length equals 14 residues. Germline V CDR1 and CDR2: DFQATT, SNEGSKA (reference sequence). CDR3 amino acids: CSASSHAGENEQYF. CDR3 DNA sequence: TGCAGTGCTAGTAGCCACGCGGGGGAGAACGAGCAGTACTTC.

This clonotype came up many times. The CDR3 nucleotides read TGCAGTGCTAGGGTGTTTGGAGCGGGCCCCCAAGAGACCCAGTACTTC. Protein: CSARVFGAGPQETQYF. V is TRBV20-1 and J is TRBJ2-5; D is possibly TRBD2 (6 bases). Per germline, CDR1 DFQATT and CDR2 SNEGSKA (reference sequence). Trimming took off 3 bases at V and 1 base at J, with 18 bases between the two ends. The length of the CDR3 is 16 residues.

This chain joins TRBV7-9 and TRBJ2-7; no clear D. The CDR3 totals 13 residues. In germline, CDR1 is SEHNR, CDR2 FQNEAQ (reference sequence). V was cut by 5 bases and J by 7 bases, with 15 bases left in between. Written as DNA, the CDR3 is TGTGCCAGCAGCGTTACGGGCCCGAGAGAGCAGTACTTC. It translates to CASSVTGPREQYF.

This clonotype was found many times. The chain combines TRBV6-2 or TRBV6-3 with TRBJ2-6, with TRBD1 as a possible D gene (5 bases). The CDR3 extends over 18 amino acids. V dropped 4 bases and J dropped 0 bases, with 16 bases sitting between them. CDR1 and CDR2 (germline): MNHEY, SVGEGT. The CDR3 spells CASSSRQKISSGANVLTF. The CDR3, as DNA: TGTGCCAGCAGTTCGAGACAGAAGATTAGCTCTGGGGCCAACGTCCTGACTTTC.

The V call is TRBV5-6, the J call TRBJ2-2; no clear D. The CDR3 is 13 amino acids. V was shortened by 7 bases and J by 6 bases, with 13 bases between the two germline ends. Germline lookup yields CDR1 SGHDT and CDR2 YYEEEE. The CDR3 region is CASGTGPPGELFF. In DNA form, the CDR3 reads TGTGCCAGCGGCACCGGGCCCCCCGGGGAGCTGTTTTTT. Full variable domain (outside the CDR3, taken from reference TRBV5-6 and TRBJ2-2): DAGVTQSPTHLIKTRGQQVTLRCSPKSGHDTVSWYQQALGQGPQFIFQYYEEEERQRGNFPDRFSGHQFPNYSSELNVNALLLGDSALYLCASGTGPPGELFFGEGSRLTVL.

This clonotype showed up many times. The chain has TRBV20-1 and TRBJ2-7; D is unclear. CDR3 length equals 15 residues. Trimming removed 0 bases at V and 1 base at J, with 13 bases between. Germline CDR1 reads DFQATT; CDR2 reads SNEGSKA (reference sequence). DNA for the CDR3: TGCAGTGCTAGAGATCCCAACGGCTATTCCTACGAGCAGTACTTC. Translating it yields CSARDPNGYSYEQYF.

This clonotype appeared many times. The chain combines TRBV6-4 with TRBJ2-3; TRBD2 agrees at 14 bases. The CDR3 length is 22 residues. With V trimmed by 2 bases and J by 5 bases, 21 bases remained unmatched. Looked up from germline, CDR1 is MRHNA and CDR2 is SNTAGT. CDR3 protein: CASSDPLMGLAGAGVLGDTQYF. The CDR3 nucleotides read TGTGCCAGCAGTGACCCCTTGATGGGACTAGCGGGAGCAGGGGTCTTGGGAGATACGCAGTATTTT.

The table lists this clonotype with many counts. The J gene is TRBJ2-5, the V gene TRBV5-1, with D possibly called TRBD1 or TRBD2 (5 bases each). Germline V gene sequence: CDR1 SGHRS, CDR2 YFSETQ. Trimming left V 4 bases short and J 7 bases short, with 14 bases between. CDR3 length equals 13 residues. The CDR3 region is CASSQKGESTQYF. Written as DNA, the CDR3 is TGCGCCAGCAGCCAAAAAGGGGAGTCGACCCAGTACTTC.

This clonotype was seen many times. V gene TRBV28 combines with J gene TRBJ2-7; D may be TRBD1 or TRBD2 (5 bases each). The CDR3 has 14 amino acids. The germline V and J ends were trimmed by 2 bases and 5 bases, with 13 bases remaining between them. Germline-derived CDR1 and CDR2 are MDHEN and SYDVKM. The CDR3 loop is CASSLRQGRHEQYF. The CDR3 DNA is TGTGCCAGCAGTTTAAGGCAGGGACGCCACGAGCAGTACTTC.

The V and J genes are TRBV12-3 or TRBV12-4 and TRBJ1-5, with TRBD1 as a possible D gene (6 bases). CDR3 length: 15 residues. The germline V and J ends were trimmed by 1 base and 4 bases, with 11 bases remaining between them. The CDR3 DNA sequence: TGTGCCAGCAGTTTAGGGGGGCCAGGGAATCAGCCCCAGCATTTT. It is translated as CASSLGGPGNQPQHF.

V usage is TRBV12-3 or TRBV12-4 and J usage is TRBJ1-5; D unresolved. This CDR3 is built from 15 residues. Trimming left V 5 bases short and J 2 bases short, with 13 bases between. The CDR3 sequence: CASSRDGMGNQPQHF. CDR3 DNA: TGTGCCAGCAGTCGCGACGGGATGGGCAATCAGCCCCAGCATTTT.

The chain is built from TRBV7-9 and TRBJ2-1; the match to TRBD2 covers 7 bases. J lost 5 bases, V lost 6 bases, and 10 bases had no gene match. This CDR3 region has 15 residues. Germline-derived CDR1 and CDR2 are SEHNR and FQNEAQ (reference sequence). This CDR3 reads CASRLRPSGDNEQFF. The CDR3 nucleotides are TGTGCCAGCAGATTGAGGCCTAGCGGAGACAATGAGCAGTTCTTC.

The table lists this clonotype with a few counts. CDR3: CASSQGQGLGTEAFF. DNA for the CDR3: TGTGCCAGCAGCCAAGGGCAGGGGTTGGGCACTGAAGCTTTCTTT. The chain has TRBV4-2 and TRBJ1-1; possibly TRBD1 for D (6 bases). Germline-derived CDR1 and CDR2 are LGHNA and YNFKEQ. Trimming removed 1 base at V and 4 bases at J, with 13 bases between. CDR3 length equals 15 residues.

This clonotype was observed a few times. This chain links TRBV19 with TRBJ2-7; D may be TRBD2 (6 bases). The germline V and J ends were trimmed by 7 bases and 7 bases, with 20 bases remaining between them. CDR3 size: 14 residues. Germline assignment: CDR1 LNHDA and CDR2 SQIVND (reference sequence). CDR3 nucleotide sequence: TGTGCCAGTAAAGCGGGCCAAGCGCGGGAAGAGCAGTACTTC. As protein: CASKAGQAREEQYF. The entire variable domain, with the rest obtained from reference TRBV19 and TRBJ2-7, is as follows: DGGITQSPKYLFRKEGQNVTLSCEQNLNHDAMYWYRQDPGQGLRLIYYSQIVNDFQKGDIAEGYSVSREKKESFPLTVTSAQKNPTAFYLCASKAGQAREEQYFGPGTRLTVT.

Ten or more counts support this clonotype. J is TRBJ2-5 and V is TRBV27; TRBD1 might be the D (5 bases). The CDR3 has 13 residues. Germline V lookup: CDR1 MNHEY, CDR2 SMNVEV (reference sequence). V was cut by 5 bases and J by 2 bases, with 9 bases left in between. The CDR3 DNA sequence: TGTGCCAGCAGTAAGAGGACACAAGAGACCCAGTACTTC. Translation gives CASSKRTQETQYF.

This clonotype was seen at least ten times. The rearrangement uses TRBV7-2 and TRBJ2-1; 10 positions match TRBD2. Germline V lookup: CDR1 SGHTA, CDR2 FQGNSA. The CDR3 is 15 residues long. The ends lost 6 bases at V and 6 bases at J; junction bases unmatched: 8. Here the CDR3 reads CASRTLAGVVNEQFF. The CDR3 DNA is TGTGCCAGCAGAACCCTAGCGGGAGTGGTCAATGAGCAGTTCTTC. The full variable domain, completed using reference TRBV7-2 and TRBJ2-1, is GAGVSQSPSNKVTEKGKDVELRCDPISGHTALYWYRQSLGQGLEFLIYFQGNSAPDKSGLPSDRFSAERTGGSVSTLTIQRTQQEDSAVYLCASRTLAGVVNEQFFGPGTRLTVL.

V gene TRBV5-1 combines with J gene TRBJ2-5; D is undetermined. V was shortened by 4 bases and J by 2 bases, with 6 bases between the two germline ends. The CDR3 covers 12 residues. Germline V CDR1 and CDR2: SGHRS, YFSETQ. This chain's CDR3 is CASSASQETQYF. In DNA, the CDR3 is TGCGCCAGCAGCGCCTCTCAAGAGACCCAGTACTTC. The variable domain in full, completed from reference TRBV5-1 and TRBJ2-5, reads KAGVTQTPRYLIKTRGQQVTLSCSPISGHRSVSWYQQTPGQGLQFLFEYFSETQRNKGNFPGRFSGRQFSNSRSEMNVSTLELGDSALYLCASSASQETQYFGPGTRLLVL.

This clonotype was counted ten times or more. At one of its ends the junction is not consistent with the germline gene, which may arise from a read error. The chain joins TRBV20-1 to TRBJ2-1; D is unclear. This CDR3 has 13 amino acids. CDR1 DFQATT and CDR2 SNEGSKA come from the germline V gene (reference sequence). DNA of the CDR3: TGCAGTGCTAGTCCATCCTCCGGCCCAACGGTGATCTTC. Its protein is CSASPSSGPTVIF.

The table lists this clonotype with a few counts. The chain recombines TRBV15 with TRBJ2-3; 10 nucleotides agree with TRBD1. Germline V gene data show CDR1 as LNHNV and CDR2 as YYDKDF (reference sequence). The length of the CDR3 is 16 residues. With 1 base clipped from V and 6 bases from J, the junction kept 7 bases outside the gene matches. The CDR3 sequence is CATSRVRGQGSDTQYF. The CDR3 DNA is TGTGCCACCAGCAGAGTCCGGGGACAGGGGTCCGATACGCAGTATTTT.

Points on this clonotype: A much larger clone lies a single base off, so this may be a read error. The rearrangement joins TRBV20-1 to TRBJ2-7; 10 nucleotides line up with TRBD2. The CDR3 is 14 residues long. V lost 6 bases and J lost 7; bases outside the gene matches: 12. Germline CDR1 reads DFQATT; CDR2 reads SNEGSKA (reference sequence). The DNA for the CDR3 is TGCAGTGCGCCCCCCGGGACTAGCGATTCTGAGCAGTACTTC. Amino acids: CSAPPGTSDSEQYF.

The gene calls are TRBV10-3 and TRBJ1-2; D not certain. Trimming took off 7 bases at V and 5 bases at J, with 11 bases between the two ends. This CDR3 comprises 12 residues. Germline V lookup: CDR1 ENHRY, CDR2 SYGVKD. The CDR3: CAIKAGHYGYTF. DNA of the CDR3: TGTGCCATCAAGGCTGGCCATTATGGCTACACCTTC.

The CDR3 is CASSFRQVQLRNTEAFF. Here the CDR3 DNA reads TGTGCCAGCAGTTTCCGTCAGGTACAGTTGAGAAACACTGAAGCTTTCTTT. The rearrangement joins TRBV12-3 or TRBV12-4 to TRBJ1-1; the D is unclear. The CDR3 runs to 17 residues. The V end was cut by 3 bases, the J end by 2 bases, with 19 bases between.

This clonotype appeared a few times. V is TRBV20-1 and J is TRBJ1-4, with D possibly being TRBD1 (6 bases). V gave up 1 base and J gave up 6 bases, with 15 bases separating them. This CDR3 is 15 amino acids long. From germline, CDR1 is DFQATT and CDR2 SNEGSKA (reference sequence). In DNA, the CDR3 is TGCAGTGCTAGAGGTTCGGCAGGGGCAGATGAAAAACTGTTTTTT. This codes for CSARGSAGADEKLFF.

The CDR3 spells CSASAREIAKNIQYF. CDR3 in DNA: TGCAGTGCTAGCGCCCGTGAAATAGCCAAAAACATTCAGTACTTC. The genes are TRBV20-1 and TRBJ2-4; the D is unclear. Germline values: CDR1 DFQATT, CDR2 SNEGSKA (reference sequence). Trimming removed 3 bases from V and 0 bases from J, with 12 bases in between. The CDR3 runs to 15 residues.

This clonotype appeared many times. The chain joins TRBV10-3 to TRBJ2-7; the D gene is possibly TRBD2 (7 bases). Germline-derived CDR1 and CDR2 are ENHRY and SYGVKD. The CDR3 sequence is 14 residues long. V shed 3 bases and J shed 7 bases, with 16 bases lying between them. This CDR3 reads CAISDGGLIREQYF. Here the CDR3 DNA reads TGTGCCATCAGTGACGGGGGGCTAATCAGAGAGCAGTACTTC.

CDR3: CASSLVPQGNTEAFF. CDR3 nucleotide sequence: TGCGCCAGCAGCTTGGTGCCCCAGGGGAACACTGAAGCTTTCTTT. The chain has TRBV5-1 and TRBJ1-1; tentatively, D is TRBD1 (5 bases). Trimming removed 0 bases at V and 1 base at J, with 10 bases between. CDR1 and CDR2 (germline): SGHRS, YFSETQ. This CDR3 is 15 amino acids long.

This chain joins TRBV12-3 or TRBV12-4 and TRBJ2-7; 11 positions agree with TRBD2. Trimming at V came to 1 base and at J to 6 bases, leaving 2 bases not matched to a gene. The CDR3 totals 14 residues. CDR3 loop: CASSLVLAGAEQYF. The CDR3 bases are TGTGCCAGCAGTTTAGTACTAGCGGGAGCCGAGCAGTACTTC.